The clone carrying this T cell receptor (beta chain) was detected only a few times. RNA transcripts were the template, and TCR beta CDR3 regions were amplified from them. First-round RT-PCR with HTBI primers preceded a second-round multiplex PCR. A single record per CDR3 protein comes from TCRdb applying MiXCR to the multiplex PCR reads. The top ten hold more than 2.5% of the sample, which has hundreds of thousands of distinct CDR3 sequences, approximately 39% seen once. The sample comes from a study of Graves' ophthalmopathy and Graves' hyperthyroidism. This CDR3 spans 14 amino acids. Germline loops: CDR1 SNHLY, CDR2 FYNNEI. Deletions cut 7 bases from V and 1 base from J, with 13 bases between. Ophthalmopathy-affected donors exhibited moderate-to-severe activity, CAS ≥3, NOSPECS ≥4, and duration under 3 months. Orbital computed tomography, thyroid ultrasound, TRAb, serum thyroxine and clinical symptoms formed the basis of diagnosis.

The sequence was obtained from an adult man with Graves' ophthalmopathy. The specimen was peripheral blood. The V and J genes are TRBV2 and TRBJ1-1; D is undetermined. The CDR3 DNA is TGTGCCAGCATTCTTCAGAGGCCGAACACTGAAGCTTTCTTT. Residues: CASILQRPNTEAFF.